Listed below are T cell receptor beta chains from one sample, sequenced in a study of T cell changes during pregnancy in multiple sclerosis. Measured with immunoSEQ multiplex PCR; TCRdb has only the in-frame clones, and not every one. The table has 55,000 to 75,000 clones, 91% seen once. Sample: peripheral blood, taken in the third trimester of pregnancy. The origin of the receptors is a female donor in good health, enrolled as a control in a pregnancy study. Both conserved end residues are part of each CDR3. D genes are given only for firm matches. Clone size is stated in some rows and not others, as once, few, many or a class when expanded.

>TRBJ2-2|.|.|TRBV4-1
TGCGCCAGCAGCCAAGGACCAGGGTTTTTTGCCGGGGAGCTGTTTTTT
CASSQGPGFFAGELFF
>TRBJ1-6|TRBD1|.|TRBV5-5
TGTGCCAGCACTCTGACAGGGGGAAATTCACCCCTCCACTTT
CASTLTGGNSPLHF
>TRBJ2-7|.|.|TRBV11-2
TGTGCCAGCAGCCCCGGGACATATGAGCAGTACTTC
CASSPGTYEQYF
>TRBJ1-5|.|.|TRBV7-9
TGTGCCAGCAGCACTTCGGGTGATCAGCCCCAGCATTTT
CASSTSGDQPQHF
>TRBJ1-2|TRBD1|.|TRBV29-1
TGCAGCGTTGAAGGCGGAGGGGGCTATTATGGCTACACCTTC
CSVEGGGGYYGYTF
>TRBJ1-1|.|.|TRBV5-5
TGTGCCAGCAGCTTTAGCGGGGGGACTGAAGCTTTCTTT
CASSFSGGTEAFF
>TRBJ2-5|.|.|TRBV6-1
TGTGCCACTTCCCGGGAAGGAGGCCAAGAGACCCAGTACTTC
CATSREGGQETQYF
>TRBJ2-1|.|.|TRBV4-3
TGCGCCAGCAGCCAAGATCTCCCTACTATGCGGGGCCCCTACAATGAGCAGTTCTTC
CASSQDLPTMRGPYNEQFF
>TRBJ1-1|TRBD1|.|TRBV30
TGTGCCTGGACGGACAGGATCAGTGAAGCTTTCTTT
CAWTDRISEAFF
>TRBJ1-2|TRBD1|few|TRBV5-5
TGTGCCAGCAGCCATGGACAGGGCCGTTCTGGCTACACCTTC
CASSHGQGRSGYTF
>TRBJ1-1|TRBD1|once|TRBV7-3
TGTGCCAGCAGCTTAACTAGACTGGGACAGGCGAACACTGAAGCTTTCTTT
CASSLTRLGQANTEAFF
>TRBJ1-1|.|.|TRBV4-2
TGTGCCAGCAGCCAAGTGTCGGGGAAAGGGAGTGAAGCTTTCTTT
CASSQVSGKGSEAFF
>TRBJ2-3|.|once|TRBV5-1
TGCGCCAGCAGCTACCCGGGAGCTAGCACAGATACGCAGTATTTT
CASSYPGASTDTQYF
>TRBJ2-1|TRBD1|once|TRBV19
TGTGCCAGTAGGGGGGACAGGGAAACCTACAATGAGCAGTTCTTC
CASRGDRETYNEQFF
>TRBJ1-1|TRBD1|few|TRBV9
TGTGCCAGCAGCCGTGACAGGGCTGGGAACACTGAAGCTTTCTTT
CASSRDRAGNTEAFF
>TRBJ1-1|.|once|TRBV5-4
TGTGCCAGCAGCTTGCCCCCAGGGGAAGGGAACACTGAAGCTTTCTTT
CASSLPPGEGNTEAFF
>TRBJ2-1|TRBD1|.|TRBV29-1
TGCAGCGTTGAAATTGGGACAGCCCGATCCTACAATGAGCAGTTCTTC
CSVEIGTARSYNEQFF
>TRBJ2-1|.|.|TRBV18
TGTGCCAGCAGGAGGGCCGACAATGAGCAGTTCTTC
CASRRADNEQFF
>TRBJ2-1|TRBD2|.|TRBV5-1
TGCGCCAGCAGCTTGGCGGTAGCGGGGGGCCTCGAGCAGTTCTTC
CASSLAVAGGLEQFF
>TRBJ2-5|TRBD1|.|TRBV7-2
TGTGCCAGCAGCTTAGCCGGACAGGGGCGGGAGACCCAGTACTTC
CASSLAGQGRETQYF
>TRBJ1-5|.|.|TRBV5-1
TGCGCCAGCAGCTTGGGGCAGGGGCAGCCCCAGCATTTT
CASSLGQGQPQHF
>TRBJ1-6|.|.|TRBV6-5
TGTGCCAGCAGTTACTCGGCAGGGCGGAATTCACCCCTCCACTTT
CASSYSAGRNSPLHF
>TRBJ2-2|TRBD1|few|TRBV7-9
TGTGCCAGCAGCTTAGCACAGGGGACGAACACCGGGGAGCTGTTTTTT
CASSLAQGTNTGELFF
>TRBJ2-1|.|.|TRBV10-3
TGTGCCATCAGTGAGAAGAGCTCCTACAATGAGCAGTTCTTC
CAISEKSSYNEQFF
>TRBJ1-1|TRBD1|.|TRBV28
TGTGCCAGCAGTCCCCCGGGACAGGGGGCTGGTGAAGCTTTCTTT
CASSPPGQGAGEAFF
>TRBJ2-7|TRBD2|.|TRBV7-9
TGTGCCAGCAGTTCCCCCGGGGGGGGGTGGGAGCAGTACTTC
CASSSPGGGWEQYF
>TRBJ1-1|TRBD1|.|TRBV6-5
TGTGCCAGCTCGCAAACCAGGGGGCCCACTGAAGCTTTCTTT
CASSQTRGPTEAFF